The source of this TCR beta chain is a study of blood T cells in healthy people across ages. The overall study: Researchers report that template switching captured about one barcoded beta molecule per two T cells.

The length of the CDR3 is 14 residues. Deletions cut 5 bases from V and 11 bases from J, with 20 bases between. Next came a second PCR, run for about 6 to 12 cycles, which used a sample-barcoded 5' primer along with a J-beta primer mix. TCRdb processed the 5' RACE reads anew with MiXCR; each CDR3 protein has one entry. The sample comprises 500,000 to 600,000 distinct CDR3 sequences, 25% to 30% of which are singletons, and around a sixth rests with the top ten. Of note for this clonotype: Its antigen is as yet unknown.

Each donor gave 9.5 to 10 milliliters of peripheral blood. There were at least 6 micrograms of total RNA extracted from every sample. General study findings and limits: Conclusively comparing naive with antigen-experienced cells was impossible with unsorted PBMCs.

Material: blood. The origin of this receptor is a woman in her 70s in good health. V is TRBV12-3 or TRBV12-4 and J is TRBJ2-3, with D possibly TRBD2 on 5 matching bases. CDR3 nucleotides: TGTGCCAGCAGTCCTGGACTCCGCACAGATGTGCAGTATTTT. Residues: CASSPGLRTDVQYF.